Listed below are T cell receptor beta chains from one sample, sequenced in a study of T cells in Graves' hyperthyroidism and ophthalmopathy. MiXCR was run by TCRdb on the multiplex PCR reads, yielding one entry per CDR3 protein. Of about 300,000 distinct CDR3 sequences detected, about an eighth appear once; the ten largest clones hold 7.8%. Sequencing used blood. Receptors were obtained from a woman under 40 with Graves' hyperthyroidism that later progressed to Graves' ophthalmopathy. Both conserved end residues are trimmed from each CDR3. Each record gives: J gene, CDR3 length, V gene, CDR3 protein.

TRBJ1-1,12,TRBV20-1,SATTGAANTEAF
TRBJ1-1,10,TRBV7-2,ASSLTVTEAF
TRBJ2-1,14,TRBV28,ASTKRRAGGYNEQF
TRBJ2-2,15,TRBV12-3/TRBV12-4,ASSSTSGSGKTGELF
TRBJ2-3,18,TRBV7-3,ASSLKVQGIAGGSTDTQY
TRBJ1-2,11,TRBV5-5,ASSLEGRVGYT
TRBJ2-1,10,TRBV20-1,SARVGVPEQF
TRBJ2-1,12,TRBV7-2,ASSLDMTSGVQF
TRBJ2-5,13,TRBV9,ASSVSGTYQETQY
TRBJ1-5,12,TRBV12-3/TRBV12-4,ASRERGGNQPQH
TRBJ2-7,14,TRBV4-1,ASSQLTAGSSYEQY
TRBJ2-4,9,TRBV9,ASSTQNIQY
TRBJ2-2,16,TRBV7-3,ASSPKAAVSANTGELF
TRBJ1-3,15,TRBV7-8,ASSLAAYRSSGNTIY
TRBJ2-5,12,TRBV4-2,ASSQERQGKTQY
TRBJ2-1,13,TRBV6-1,ASSEAGGSYNEQF
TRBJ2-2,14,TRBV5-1,ASSPGRLPPTGELF
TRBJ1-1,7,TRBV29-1,SVPGGAF
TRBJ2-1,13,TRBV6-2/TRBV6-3,ASSYGRAQYNEQF
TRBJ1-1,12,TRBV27,ASSLGVLNTEAF
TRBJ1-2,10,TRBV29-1,SGQVINYGYT
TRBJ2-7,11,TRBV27,ASSLSGLYEQY
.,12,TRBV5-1,ASSSSGSTDTQH
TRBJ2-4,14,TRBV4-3,ASSQDRGAPYNIQY
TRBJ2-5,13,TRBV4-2,ASSQGTGDIPTQY
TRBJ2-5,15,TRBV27,ASSTLTAGGSQETQY
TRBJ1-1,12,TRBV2,ASSEAPLGGAAF
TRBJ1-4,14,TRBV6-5,ASSYSRTGVGEKLF
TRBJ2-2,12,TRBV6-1,ASSRLDRPGELF
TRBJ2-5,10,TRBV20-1,SARDRRGTQY
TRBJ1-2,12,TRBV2,ASSDETGPNGYT
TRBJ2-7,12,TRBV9,ASSVSIWDHEQY
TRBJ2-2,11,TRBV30,AWRQGDTGELF
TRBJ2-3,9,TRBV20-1,SASSTDTQY
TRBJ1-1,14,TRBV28,ASSSPGTGANTEAF
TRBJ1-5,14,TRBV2,ASSLTGTGNNQPQH